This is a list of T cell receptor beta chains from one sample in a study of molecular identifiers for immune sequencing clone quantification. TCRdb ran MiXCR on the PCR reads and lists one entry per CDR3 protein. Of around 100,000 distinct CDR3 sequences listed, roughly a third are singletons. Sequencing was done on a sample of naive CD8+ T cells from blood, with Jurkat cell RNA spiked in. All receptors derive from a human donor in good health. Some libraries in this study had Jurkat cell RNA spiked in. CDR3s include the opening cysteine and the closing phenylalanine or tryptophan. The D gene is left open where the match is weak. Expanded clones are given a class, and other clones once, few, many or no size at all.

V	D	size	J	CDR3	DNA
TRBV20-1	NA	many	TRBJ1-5	CSIPGLYSNQPQHF	TGCAGTATCCCGGGACTCTATAGCAATCAGCCCCAGCATTTT
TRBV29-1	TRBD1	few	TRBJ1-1	CSVPGTVNTEAFF	TGCAGCGTACCCGGGACAGTGAACACTGAAGCTTTCTTT
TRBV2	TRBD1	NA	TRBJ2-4	CASSPSQDRMLGDIQYF	TGTGCCAGCAGTCCAAGCCAGGACAGGATGCTTGGGGACATTCAGTACTTC
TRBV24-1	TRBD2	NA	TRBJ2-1	CATSTTSGSSYNEQFF	TGTGCCACCAGTACGACTAGCGGAAGCTCCTACAATGAGCAGTTCTTC
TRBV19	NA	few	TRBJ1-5	CASSIDSGPYQPQHF	TGTGCCAGTAGTATAGATTCGGGACCCTATCAGCCCCAGCATTTT
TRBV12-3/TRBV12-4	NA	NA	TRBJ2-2	CASSFVGGTGELFF	TGTGCCAGCAGTTTTGTGGGCGGCACCGGGGAGCTGTTTTTT
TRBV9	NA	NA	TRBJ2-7	CASSVEETGATEQYF	TGTGCCAGCAGCGTAGAGGAGACAGGAGCGACCGAGCAGTACTTC
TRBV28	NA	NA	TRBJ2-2	CASSPFERPGELFF	TGTGCCAGCAGTCCGTTCGAGCGACCCGGGGAGCTGTTTTTT
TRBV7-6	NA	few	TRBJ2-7	CASSPQVSGGIYEQYF	TGTGCCAGCAGCCCCCAGGTCAGTGGGGGGATTTACGAGCAGTACTTC
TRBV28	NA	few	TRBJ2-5	CANRERGSETQYF	TGTGCCAACAGGGAGAGAGGGTCGGAGACCCAGTACTTC
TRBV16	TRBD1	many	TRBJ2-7	CASSLGQGTEQYF	TGTGCCAGCAGTCTAGGACAGGGAACCGAGCAGTACTTC
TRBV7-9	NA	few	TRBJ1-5	CASGWGNQPQHF	TGTGCCAGCGGGTGGGGTAATCAGCCCCAGCATTTT
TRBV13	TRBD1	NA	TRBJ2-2	CASSLGTGGITGELIF	TGTGCCAGCAGCTTAGGGACAGGGGGAATCACCGGGGAGCTGATTTTT
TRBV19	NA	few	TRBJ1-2	CASSITLVYGYTF	TGTGCCAGTAGTATCACATTAGTCTATGGCTACACCTTC
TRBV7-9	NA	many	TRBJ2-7	CASSLEGVRRTVAHF	TGTGCCAGCAGCTTAGAAGGGGTCAGGAGAACGGTGGCCCACTTC
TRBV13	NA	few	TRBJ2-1	CASRPIDSYNEQFF	TGTGCCAGCAGACCAATCGACAGTTACAATGAGCAGTTCTTC
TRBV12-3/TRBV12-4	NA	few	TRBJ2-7	CASSFSDRTYEQYF	TGTGCCAGCAGTTTTAGTGACAGGACCTACGAGCAGTACTTC
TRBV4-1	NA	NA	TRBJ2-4	CASSHAGTVAKNNQYF	TGCGCCAGCAGCCATGCCGGGACGGTAGCCAAAAACAATCAGTACTTC
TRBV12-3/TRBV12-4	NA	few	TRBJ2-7	CASSLSRSYEQYF	TGTGCCAGCAGTTTATCGAGGTCCTACGAGCAGTACTTC
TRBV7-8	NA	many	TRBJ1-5	CASSFSGAGDQPQHF	TGTGCCAGCAGCTTTTCCGGGGCAGGGGATCAGCCCCAGCATTTT
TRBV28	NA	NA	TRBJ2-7	CASSSRVASYEQYF	TGTGCCAGCAGCTCTAGGGTAGCGTCCTACGAGCAGTACTTC
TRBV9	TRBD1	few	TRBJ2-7	CASSPAGGQNYEQYF	TGTGCCAGCAGCCCAGCAGGGGGTCAAAACTACGAGCAGTACTTC
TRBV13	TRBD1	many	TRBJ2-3	CASSWDSQELGTQYF	TGTGCCAGCAGCTGGGACAGCCAGGAGCTCGGTACGCAGTATTTT
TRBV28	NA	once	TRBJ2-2	CASSPSGELFF	TGTGCCAGCAGTCCCTCCGGGGAGCTGTTTTTT
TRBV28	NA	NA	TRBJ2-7	CASVLGGAGYEQYF	TGTGCCAGCGTCCTCGGGGGCGCAGGATACGAGCAGTACTTC
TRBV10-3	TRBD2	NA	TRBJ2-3	CAIRGTSGSTDTQYF	TGTGCCATCAGAGGGACTAGCGGGAGCACAGATACGCAGTATTTT
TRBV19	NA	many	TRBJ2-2	CASSIANTGELFF	TGTGCCAGTAGTATAGCGAACACCGGGGAGCTGTTTTTT
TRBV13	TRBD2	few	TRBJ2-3	CASSPGLAVSDTQYF	TGTGCCAGCAGCCCCGGACTAGCGGTTTCAGATACGCAGTATTTT
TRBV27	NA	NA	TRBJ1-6	CASTRRGGNSPLHF	TGTGCCAGCACGAGGCGAGGCGGGAATTCACCCCTCCACTTT
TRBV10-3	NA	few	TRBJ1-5	CAISGQVYSNQPQHF	TGTGCCATCAGTGGCCAGGTTTATAGCAATCAGCCCCAGCATTTT
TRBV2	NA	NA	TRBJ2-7	CAGSEAGQQYF	TGTGCCGGCAGTGAAGCCGGCCAGCAGTACTTC
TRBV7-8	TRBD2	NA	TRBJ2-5	CASRGLAEETQYF	TGTGCCAGCAGAGGACTAGCGGAAGAGACCCAGTACTTC
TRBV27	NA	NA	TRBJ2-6	CASSSYSGANVQTF	TGTGCCAGCAGTTCCTATTCTGGGGCCAACGTCCAGACTTTC
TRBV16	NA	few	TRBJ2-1	CASSQGQSNEQFF	TGTGCCAGCAGCCAAGGGCAGAGCAATGAGCAGTTCTTC
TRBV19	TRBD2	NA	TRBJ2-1	CASSPGLAGGPSSYNEQFF	TGTGCCAGTAGTCCGGGACTAGCGGGAGGGCCCAGCTCCTACAATGAGCAGTTCTTC
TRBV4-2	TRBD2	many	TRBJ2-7	CASSQGTGLAGYEQYF	TGTGCCAGCAGCCAAGGTACGGGACTAGCGGGGTACGAGCAGTACTTC
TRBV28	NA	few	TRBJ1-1	CAGKPSPMNTEAFF	TGTGCCGGAAAGCCCAGCCCTATGAACACTGAAGCTTTCTTT
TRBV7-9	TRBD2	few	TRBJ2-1	CASSLEVLSGSIYEQFF	TGTGCCAGCAGCTTAGAAGTTCTTAGCGGGAGTATCTATGAGCAGTTCTTC
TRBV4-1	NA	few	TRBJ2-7	CASSGGPPEEQYF	TGCGCCAGCAGCGGGGGCCCCCCAGAGGAGCAGTACTTC
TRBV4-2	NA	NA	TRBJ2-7	CASSQDWAGRGYEQYF	TGTGCCAGCAGCCAAGATTGGGCAGGTCGGGGCTACGAGCAGTACTTC
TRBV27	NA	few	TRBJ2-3	CASSLRWGEMADTQYF	TGTGCCAGCAGTTTAAGGTGGGGGGAGATGGCAGATACGCAGTATTTT
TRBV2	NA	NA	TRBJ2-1	CASSMSEQFF	TGTGCCAGCAGTATGTCTGAGCAGTTCTTC
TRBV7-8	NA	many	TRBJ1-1	CASSLVYSEAFF	TGTGCCAGCAGCTTAGTATACAGTGAAGCTTTCTTT
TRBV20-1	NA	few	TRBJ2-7	CSARDQGYYEQYF	TGCAGTGCTAGGGACCAGGGTTATTACGAGCAGTACTTC
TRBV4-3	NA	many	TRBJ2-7	CASSQEGEGAEQYF	TGCGCCAGCAGCCAAGAAGGTGAGGGAGCCGAGCAGTACTTC
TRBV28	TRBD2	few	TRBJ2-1	CASSSLADYNEQFF	TGTGCCAGCAGTTCACTAGCGGATTACAATGAGCAGTTCTTC
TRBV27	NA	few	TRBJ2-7	CASRWGADYEQYF	TGTGCCAGCAGATGGGGGGCGGACTACGAGCAGTACTTC
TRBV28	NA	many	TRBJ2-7	CASSFWTESAYEQYF	TGTGCCAGCAGTTTTTGGACAGAATCGGCCTACGAGCAGTACTTC
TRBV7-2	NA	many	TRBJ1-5	CASSLIPTGGNQPQHF	TGTGCCAGCAGCTTAATCCCAACAGGAGGGAATCAGCCCCAGCATTTT
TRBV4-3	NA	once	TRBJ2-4	CASGQVIAKNIQYF	TGCGCCAGCGGCCAAGTAATAGCCAAAAACATTCAGTACTTC